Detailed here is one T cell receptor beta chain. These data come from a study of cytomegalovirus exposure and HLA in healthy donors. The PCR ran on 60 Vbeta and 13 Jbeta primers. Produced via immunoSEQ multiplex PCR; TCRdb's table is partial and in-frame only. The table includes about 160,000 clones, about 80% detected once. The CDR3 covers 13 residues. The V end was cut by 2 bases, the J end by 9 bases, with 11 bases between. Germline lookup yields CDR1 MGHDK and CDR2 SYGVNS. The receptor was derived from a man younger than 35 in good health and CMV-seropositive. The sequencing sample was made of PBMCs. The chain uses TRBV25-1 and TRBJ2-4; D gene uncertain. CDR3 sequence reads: CASSEGPSIIQYF. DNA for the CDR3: TGTGCCAGCAGTGAAGGTCCAAGCATCATTCAGTACTTC. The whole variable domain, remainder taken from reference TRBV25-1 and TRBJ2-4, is EADIYQTPRYLVIGTGKKITLECSQTMGHDKMYWYQQDPGMELHLIHYSYGVNSTEKGDLSSESTVSRIRTEHFPLTLESARPSHTSQYLCASSEGPSIIQYFGAGTRLSVL.